This passage covers 2 T cell receptor beta chains from one sample sequenced in a study of graft-versus-host responses after intestinal transplantation. Sequencing was performed with immunoSEQ multiplex PCR; in TCRdb, only in-frame clones are kept and a portion is missing. The sample records fewer than 45,000 clones, around 95% being singletons. The sequenced sample was PBMCs, obtained 16 days after intestinal transplant. Source of these receptors: a human patient who received an intestinal transplant, so some T cells may come from the graft donor.

V is TRBV12-5 and J is TRBJ1-6; no clear D. Trimming cost V 7 bases and J 5 bases, with 18 bases left between them. Germline loops: CDR1 LGHNT, CDR2 FRNRAP. The CDR3 consists of 16 residues. CDR3 protein: CASVLRQDGDNSPLHF. The CDR3 nucleotides read TGTGCTAGTGTTCTCCGGCAGGACGGCGATAATTCACCCCTCCACTTT.

The rearrangement uses TRBV14 and TRBJ2-3, with D possibly being TRBD1 (7 bases). CDR1 is SGHDN, CDR2 FVKESK, per germline. The CDR3 loop spans 20 amino acids. Trimming shortened V by 6 bases and J by 2 bases, and 30 bases separated the two germline ends. CDR3 DNA: TGTGCCAGCAGTGGATACAGGGGCCGGGACGGGAGTACCCACACAGATACGCAGTATTTT. Protein sequence: CASSGYRGRDGSTHTDTQYF.